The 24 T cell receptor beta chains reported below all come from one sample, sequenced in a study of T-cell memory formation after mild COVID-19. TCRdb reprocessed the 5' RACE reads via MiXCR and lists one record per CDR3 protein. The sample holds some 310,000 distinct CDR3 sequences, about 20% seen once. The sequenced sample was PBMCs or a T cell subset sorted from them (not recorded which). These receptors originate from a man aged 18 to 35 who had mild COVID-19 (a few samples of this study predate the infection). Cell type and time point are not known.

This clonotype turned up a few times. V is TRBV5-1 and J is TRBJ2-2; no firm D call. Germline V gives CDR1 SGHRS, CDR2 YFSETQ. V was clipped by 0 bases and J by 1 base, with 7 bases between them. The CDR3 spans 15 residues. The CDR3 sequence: CASSLAVGNTGELFF. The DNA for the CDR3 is TGCGCCAGCAGCTTGGCCGTAGGGAACACCGGGGAGCTGTTTTTT.

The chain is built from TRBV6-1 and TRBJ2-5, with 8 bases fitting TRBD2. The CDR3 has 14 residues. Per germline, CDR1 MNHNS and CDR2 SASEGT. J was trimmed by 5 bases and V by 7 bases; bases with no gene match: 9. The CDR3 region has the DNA TGTGCCAGCATTACACGGGGGGGCGTGGAGACCCAGTACTTC. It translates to CASITRGGVETQYF.

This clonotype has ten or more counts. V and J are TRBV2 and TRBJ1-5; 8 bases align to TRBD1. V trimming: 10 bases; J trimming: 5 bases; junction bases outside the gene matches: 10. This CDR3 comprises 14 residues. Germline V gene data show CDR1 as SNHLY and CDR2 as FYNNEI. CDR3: CATRTGYVDQPQHF. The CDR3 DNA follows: TGTGCCACAAGGACAGGGTATGTGGATCAGCCCCAGCATTTT.

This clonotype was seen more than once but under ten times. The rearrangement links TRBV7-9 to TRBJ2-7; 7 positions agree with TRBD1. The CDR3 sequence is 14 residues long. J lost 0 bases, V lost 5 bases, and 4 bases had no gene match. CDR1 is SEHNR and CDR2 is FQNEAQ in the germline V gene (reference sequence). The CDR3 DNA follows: TGTGCCAGCAGCATGACAGGGAGCTCCTACGAGCAGTACTTC. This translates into CASSMTGSSYEQYF.

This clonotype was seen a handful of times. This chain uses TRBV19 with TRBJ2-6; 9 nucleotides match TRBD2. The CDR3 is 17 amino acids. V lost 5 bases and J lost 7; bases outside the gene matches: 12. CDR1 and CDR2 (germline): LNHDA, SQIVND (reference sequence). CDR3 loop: CASSAAPGLAGANVLTF. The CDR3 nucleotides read TGTGCCAGTAGTGCGGCCCCGGGACTAGCAGGAGCCAACGTCCTGACTTTC.

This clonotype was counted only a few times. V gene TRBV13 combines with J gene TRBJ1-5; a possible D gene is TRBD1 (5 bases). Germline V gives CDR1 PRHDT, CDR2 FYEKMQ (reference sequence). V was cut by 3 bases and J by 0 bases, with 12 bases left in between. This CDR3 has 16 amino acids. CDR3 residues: CASSLSGDYSNQPQHF. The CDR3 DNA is TGTGCCAGCAGCTTGTCGGGGGATTATAGCAATCAGCCCCAGCATTTT.

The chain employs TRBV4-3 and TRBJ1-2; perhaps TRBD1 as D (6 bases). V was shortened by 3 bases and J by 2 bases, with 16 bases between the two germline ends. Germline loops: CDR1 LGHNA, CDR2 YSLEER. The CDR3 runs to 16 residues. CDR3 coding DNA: TGCGCCAGCAGCCAGGAAATGGGGGCCAGGAACTATGGCTACACCTTC. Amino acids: CASSQEMGARNYGYTF.

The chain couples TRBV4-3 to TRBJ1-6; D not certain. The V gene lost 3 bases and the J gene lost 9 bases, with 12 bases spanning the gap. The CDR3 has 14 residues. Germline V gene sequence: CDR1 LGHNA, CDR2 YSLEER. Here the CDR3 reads CASSQAGPISPLHF. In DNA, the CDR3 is TGCGCCAGCAGCCAGGCTGGCCCAATTTCACCCCTCCACTTT.

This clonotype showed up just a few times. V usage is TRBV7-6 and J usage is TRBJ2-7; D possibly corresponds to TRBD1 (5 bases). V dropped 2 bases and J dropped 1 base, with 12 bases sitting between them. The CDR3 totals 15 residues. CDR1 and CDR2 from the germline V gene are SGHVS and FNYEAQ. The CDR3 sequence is CASSLSTGISYEQYF. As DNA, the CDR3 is TGTGCCAGCAGCTTATCCACAGGTATTTCCTACGAGCAGTACTTC. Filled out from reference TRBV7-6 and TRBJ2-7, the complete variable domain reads GAGVSQSPRYKVTKRGQDVALRCDPISGHVSLYWYRQALGQGPEFLTYFNYEAQQDKSGLPNDRFSAERPEGSISTLTIQRTEQRDSAMYRCASSLSTGISYEQYFGPGTRLTVT.

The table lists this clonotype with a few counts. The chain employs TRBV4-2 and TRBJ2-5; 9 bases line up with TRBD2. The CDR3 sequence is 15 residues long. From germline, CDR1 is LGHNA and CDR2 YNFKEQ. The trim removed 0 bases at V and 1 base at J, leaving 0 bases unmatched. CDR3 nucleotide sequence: TGTGCCAGCAGCCAAGAGGGACTAGCCCAAGAGACCCAGTACTTC. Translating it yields CASSQEGLAQETQYF.

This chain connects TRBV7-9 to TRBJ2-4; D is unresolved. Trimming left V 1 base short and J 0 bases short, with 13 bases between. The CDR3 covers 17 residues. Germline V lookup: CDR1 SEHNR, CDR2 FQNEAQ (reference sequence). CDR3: CASSLVGRPLAKNIQYF. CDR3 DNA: TGTGCCAGCAGCTTAGTTGGCAGACCTTTAGCCAAAAACATTCAGTACTTC.

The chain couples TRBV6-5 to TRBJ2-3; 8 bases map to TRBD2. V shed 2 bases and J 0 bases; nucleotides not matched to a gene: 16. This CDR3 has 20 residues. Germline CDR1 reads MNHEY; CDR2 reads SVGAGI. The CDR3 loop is CASSYLASGYKIPSTDTQYF. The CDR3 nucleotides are TGTGCCAGCAGTTACCTGGCTAGCGGGTATAAGATCCCTAGCACAGATACGCAGTATTTT.

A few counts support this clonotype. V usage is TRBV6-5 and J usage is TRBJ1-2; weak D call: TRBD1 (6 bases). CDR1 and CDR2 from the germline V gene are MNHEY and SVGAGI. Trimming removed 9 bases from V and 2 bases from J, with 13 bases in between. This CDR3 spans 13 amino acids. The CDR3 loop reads CASKDSRNYGYTF. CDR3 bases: TGTGCCAGTAAGGACAGCCGCAACTATGGCTACACCTTC.

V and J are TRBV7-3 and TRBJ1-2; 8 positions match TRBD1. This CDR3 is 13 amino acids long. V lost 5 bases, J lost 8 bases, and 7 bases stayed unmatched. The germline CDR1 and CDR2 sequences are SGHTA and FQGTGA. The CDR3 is CASSDGQGSGYTF. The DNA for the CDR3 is TGTGCCAGCAGCGACGGACAGGGCTCGGGCTACACCTTC.

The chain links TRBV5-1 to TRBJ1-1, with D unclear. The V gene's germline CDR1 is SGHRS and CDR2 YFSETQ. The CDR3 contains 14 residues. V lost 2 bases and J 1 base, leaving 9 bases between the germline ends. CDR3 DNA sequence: TGCGCCAGCAGCTTCAGTAGCGAGAACACTGAAGCTTTCTTT. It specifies CASSFSSENTEAFF. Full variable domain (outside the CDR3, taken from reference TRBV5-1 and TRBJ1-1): KAGVTQTPRYLIKTRGQQVTLSCSPISGHRSVSWYQQTPGQGLQFLFEYFSETQRNKGNFPGRFSGRQFSNSRSEMNVSTLELGDSALYLCASSFSSENTEAFFGQGTRLTVV.

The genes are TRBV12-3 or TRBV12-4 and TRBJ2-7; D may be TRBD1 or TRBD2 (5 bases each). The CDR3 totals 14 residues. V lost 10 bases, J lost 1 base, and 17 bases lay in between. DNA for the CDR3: TGTGCCATCCCGGGCAGGGAGCAATCCTACGAGCAGTACTTC. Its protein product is CAIPGREQSYEQYF.

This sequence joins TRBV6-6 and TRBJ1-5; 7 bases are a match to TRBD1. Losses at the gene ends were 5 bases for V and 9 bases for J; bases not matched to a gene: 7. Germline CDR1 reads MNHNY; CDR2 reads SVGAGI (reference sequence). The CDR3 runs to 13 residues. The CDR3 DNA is TGTGCCAGCAGTGACAGGGTATTCTGGCCCCAGCATTTT. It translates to CASSDRVFWPQHF.

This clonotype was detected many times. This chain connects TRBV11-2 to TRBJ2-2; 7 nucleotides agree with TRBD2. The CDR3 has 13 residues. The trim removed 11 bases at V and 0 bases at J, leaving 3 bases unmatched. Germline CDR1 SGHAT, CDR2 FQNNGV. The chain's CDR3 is CAGAGANTGELFF. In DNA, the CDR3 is TGTGCCGGGGCGGGGGCGAACACCGGGGAGCTGTTTTTT.

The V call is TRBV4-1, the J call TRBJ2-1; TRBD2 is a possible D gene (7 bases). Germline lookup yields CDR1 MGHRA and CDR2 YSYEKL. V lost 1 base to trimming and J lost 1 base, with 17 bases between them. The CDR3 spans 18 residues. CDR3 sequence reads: CASSQGAGAIMSYNEQFF. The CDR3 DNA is TGCGCCAGCAGCCAAGGGGCGGGGGCCATCATGTCCTACAATGAGCAGTTCTTC.

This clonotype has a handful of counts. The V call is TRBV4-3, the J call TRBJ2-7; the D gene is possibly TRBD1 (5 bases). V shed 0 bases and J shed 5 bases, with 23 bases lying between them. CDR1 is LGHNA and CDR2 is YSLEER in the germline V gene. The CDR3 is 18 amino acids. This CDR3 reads CASSQEVPFRVSRHEQYV. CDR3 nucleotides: TGCGCCAGCAGCCAAGAAGTTCCCTTCAGGGTGTCGAGGCACGAGCAGTACGTC.

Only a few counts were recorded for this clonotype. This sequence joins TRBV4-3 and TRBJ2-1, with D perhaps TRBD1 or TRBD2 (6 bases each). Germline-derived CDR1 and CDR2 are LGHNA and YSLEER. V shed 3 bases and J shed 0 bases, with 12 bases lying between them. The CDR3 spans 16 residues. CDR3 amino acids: CASSQGGGSSYNEQFF. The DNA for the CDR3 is TGCGCCAGCAGCCAGGGGGGCGGAAGCTCCTACAATGAGCAGTTCTTC.

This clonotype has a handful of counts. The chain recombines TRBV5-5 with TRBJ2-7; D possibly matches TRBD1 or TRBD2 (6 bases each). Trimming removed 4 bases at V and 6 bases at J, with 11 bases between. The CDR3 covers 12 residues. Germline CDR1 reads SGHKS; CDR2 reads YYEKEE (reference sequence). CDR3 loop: CASSLGGGEQYV. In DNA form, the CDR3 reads TGTGCCAGCAGCCTAGGGGGAGGCGAGCAGTACGTC.

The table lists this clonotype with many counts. CDR3 DNA sequence: TGCAGCGTTGACAGGCGGTACAATGAGCAGTTCTTC. Protein product: CSVDRRYNEQFF. The rearrangement links TRBV29-1 to TRBJ2-1; no clear D. Germline V gives CDR1 SQVTM, CDR2 ANQGSEA. The CDR3 has 12 amino acids. Trimming left V 3 bases short and J 4 bases short, with 7 bases between.

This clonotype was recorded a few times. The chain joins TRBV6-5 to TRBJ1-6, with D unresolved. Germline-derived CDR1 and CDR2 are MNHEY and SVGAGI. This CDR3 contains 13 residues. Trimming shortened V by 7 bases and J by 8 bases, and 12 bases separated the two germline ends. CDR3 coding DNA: TGTGCCAGCAATAATCGCGTCGATTCACCCCTCCACTTT. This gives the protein CASNNRVDSPLHF.